These T cell receptor beta chains were read from a single sample in a study of blood T cells in healthy people across ages. Using its own MiXCR run on the 5' RACE reads, TCRdb lists one record per CDR3 protein. This table has some 760,000 distinct CDR3 sequences, around 25% appearing once. These data were likewise used in another study, on T cells of mothers and their children.

The sample consisted of blood. The receptors here all came from a boy between 10 and 17 years old in good health. Both conserved end residues are part of each CDR3. The order of the fields is J gene, clone size, V gene, D gene, CDR3 protein, CDR3 DNA. A D gene is named only where the DNA matches it firmly. Not all rows give a size; the values are once, few, many and, for expanded clones, a class.

TRBJ1-5 NA TRBV12-3/TRBV12-4 NA CASSPPGSSRAQHF TGTGCCAGCAGCCCCCCGGGTTCCTCGAGAGCCCAGCATTTT
TRBJ2-5 few TRBV3-1 TRBD2 CASSQDRLAGLQETQYF TGTGCCAGCAGCCAAGACCGGCTAGCGGGGCTCCAAGAGACCCAGTACTTC
TRBJ2-7 NA TRBV9 TRBD1 CASSRTGEVSYEQYF TGTGCCAGCAGCCGTACAGGGGAAGTATCCTACGAGCAGTACTTC
TRBJ2-7 NA TRBV12-5 TRBD1 CASGLGDRGHGQYF TGTGCTAGTGGTTTGGGGGACAGGGGGCACGGGCAGTACTTC
TRBJ2-7 few TRBV12-3/TRBV12-4 NA CASSRPNSYEQYF TGTGCCAGCAGCCGGCCGAACTCCTACGAGCAGTACTTC
TRBJ2-3 NA TRBV7-9 NA CASSLGQATYF TGTGCCAGCAGCTTAGGGCAGGCGACCTATTTT
TRBJ2-3 NA TRBV6-1 TRBD2 CASTTSGGVADTQYF TGTGCCAGCACCACGAGCGGGGGAGTGGCAGATACGCAGTATTTT
TRBJ1-2 NA TRBV20-1 TRBD1 CSAVPGQGADGYTF TGCAGTGCTGTACCGGGACAGGGGGCGGATGGCTACACCTTC
TRBJ2-2 NA TRBV6-5 TRBD2 CASTGGAKNTGELFF TGTGCCAGCACGGGGGGGGCCAAAAACACCGGGGAGCTGTTTTTT
TRBJ2-7 few TRBV7-2 NA CASSLVDTYEQYF TGTGCCAGCAGCTTAGTTGATACCTACGAGCAGTACTTC
TRBJ1-1 few TRBV7-8 NA CASSSHQNAEAFF TGTGCCAGCAGCTCACACCAGAACGCTGAAGCTTTCTTT
TRBJ1-3 NA TRBV12-3/TRBV12-4 TRBD1 CASTKQGAVGNTIYF TGTGCCAGCACCAAACAGGGGGCGGTTGGAAACACCATATATTTT
TRBJ1-5 few TRBV7-3 NA CASSLVAGGDNQPQHF TGTGCCAGCAGCTTAGTTGCGGGGGGCGACAATCAGCCCCAGCATTTT
TRBJ2-3 few TRBV12-3/TRBV12-4 NA CASSRTLSTDTQYF TGTGCCAGCAGTAGGACCCTTTCCACAGATACGCAGTATTTT
TRBJ2-7 NA TRBV10-3 TRBD1 CAISDADRGSYEQYF TGTGCCATCAGTGATGCGGACAGGGGCTCCTACGAGCAGTACTTC
TRBJ1-5 NA TRBV6-2/TRBV6-3 NA CASRGLLDQPLHF TGTGCCAGCAGAGGACTGCTGGACCAGCCCCTGCATTTT
TRBJ1-2 NA TRBV12-3/TRBV12-4 TRBD1 CASATAGGVNGYTF TGTGCCAGCGCAACTGCAGGGGGCGTCAATGGCTACACCTTC
TRBJ2-5 few TRBV29-1 TRBD1 CSARDRELETQYF TGCAGCGCCAGGGACAGGGAACTAGAGACCCAGTACTTC
TRBJ2-1 NA TRBV11-2 NA CASSDLFRSSYNEQFF TGTGCCAGCAGCGACCTATTCCGGAGTTCTTATAATGAGCAGTTCTTC
TRBJ2-4 few TRBV5-4 TRBD2 CASRDGVTGGAKNIQYF TGTGCCAGCAGAGACGGGGTTACGGGGGGAGCCAAAAACATTCAGTACTTC
TRBJ2-7 NA TRBV24-1 TRBD2 CATVFNPGLAGRCEQYF TGTGCCACCGTTTTTAACCCGGGACTAGCGGGACGCTGCGAGCAGTACTTC
TRBJ1-2 NA TRBV27 NA CASSPRGEYGYTF TGTGCCAGCAGTCCAAGGGGGGAGTATGGCTACACCTTC
TRBJ2-7 NA TRBV3-1 TRBD2 CASSPLEGLAGGLGEQYF TGTGCCAGCAGCCCCTTAGAGGGTTTGGCGGGGGGCTTGGGCGAGCAGTACTTC
TRBJ2-7 NA TRBV12-3/TRBV12-4 NA CASSVTGGASEQYF TGTGCCAGCAGTGTCACCGGGGGCGCTTCAGAGCAGTACTTC
TRBJ2-5 NA TRBV12-3/TRBV12-4 TRBD2 CASSLVTSGGVGETQYF TGTGCCAGCAGTTTGGTGACTAGCGGGGGGGTTGGTGAGACCCAGTACTTC
TRBJ2-7 few TRBV7-2 TRBD1 CASSDNRGLAREQYF TGTGCCAGCAGCGACAATAGGGGGCTAGCTAGAGAGCAGTACTTC
TRBJ1-2 NA TRBV6-5 NA CASSFSRTDGYTF TGTGCCAGCAGTTTCTCCCGGACGGATGGCTACACCTTC
TRBJ2-5 NA TRBV28 TRBD2 CASSSHASGYPQETQYF TGTGCCAGCAGTTCCCACGCTAGCGGCTACCCCCAAGAGACCCAGTACTTC
TRBJ1-4 NA TRBV20-1 NA CSAGEKTNEKLFF TGCAGCGCAGGGGAAAAGACTAATGAAAAACTGTTTTTT
TRBJ2-7 NA TRBV7-9 TRBD1 CASSLAGTDEQYF TGTGCCAGCAGCTTAGCGGGGACAGACGAGCAGTACTTC
TRBJ2-7 NA TRBV12-3/TRBV12-4 NA CASSATAGAVNYEQYF TGTGCCAGCAGTGCCACGGCGGGGGCAGTGAACTACGAGCAGTACTTC
TRBJ1-4 NA TRBV2 NA CASTTGIELFF TGTGCCAGCACGACCGGGATTGAACTGTTTTTT
TRBJ2-5 few TRBV28 NA CASSLVEGRTQETQYF TGTGCCAGCAGTTTAGTGGAGGGGAGAACCCAAGAGACCCAGTACTTC
TRBJ2-1 few TRBV20-1 NA CSAYRGGPYNEQFF TGCAGTGCCTACAGGGGAGGGCCCTACAATGAGCAGTTCTTC
TRBJ1-3 NA TRBV20-1 TRBD1 CSAKTGLPSLVGNTIYF TGCAGTGCGAAGACAGGGCTCCCCTCTCTTGTTGGAAACACCATATATTTT
TRBJ2-3 NA TRBV20-1 TRBD2 CSARDLSGRATDTQYF TGCAGTGCTAGAGATCTGAGCGGGAGGGCCACAGATACGCAGTATTTT
TRBJ2-4 NA TRBV20-1 NA CSAGSLAKNIQYF TGCAGTGCTGGATCGCTAGCCAAAAACATTCAGTACTTC
TRBJ2-7 many TRBV6-2/TRBV6-3 NA CASSLRGLYEQYF TGTGCCAGCAGTTTACGGGGGTTGTACGAGCAGTACTTC
TRBJ2-1 NA TRBV12-3/TRBV12-4 NA CASRSSENEQFF TGTGCCAGCAGGTCTAGCGAAAATGAGCAGTTCTTC